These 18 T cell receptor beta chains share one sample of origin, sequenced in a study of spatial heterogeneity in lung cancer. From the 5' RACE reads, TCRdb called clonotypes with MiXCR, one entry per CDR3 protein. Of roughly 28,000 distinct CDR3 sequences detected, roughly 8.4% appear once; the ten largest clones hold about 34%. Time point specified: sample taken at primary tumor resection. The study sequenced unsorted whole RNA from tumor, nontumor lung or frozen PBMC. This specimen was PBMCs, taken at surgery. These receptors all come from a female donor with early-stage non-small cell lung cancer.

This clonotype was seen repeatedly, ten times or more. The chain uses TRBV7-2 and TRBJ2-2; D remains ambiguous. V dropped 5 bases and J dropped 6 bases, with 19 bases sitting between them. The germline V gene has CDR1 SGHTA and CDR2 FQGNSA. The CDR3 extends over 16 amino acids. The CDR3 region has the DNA TGTGCCAGCAGCCGAAGGTTCCTAATGGGTGCCGGGGAGCTGTTTTTT. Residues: CASSRRFLMGAGELFF.

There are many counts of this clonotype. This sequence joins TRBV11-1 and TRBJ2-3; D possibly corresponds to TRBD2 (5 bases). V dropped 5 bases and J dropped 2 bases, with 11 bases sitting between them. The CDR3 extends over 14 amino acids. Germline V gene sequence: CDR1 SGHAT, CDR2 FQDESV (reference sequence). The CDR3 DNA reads TGTGCCAGCAGCACCCGAGGGATCACAGATACGCAGTATTTT. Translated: CASSTRGITDTQYF.

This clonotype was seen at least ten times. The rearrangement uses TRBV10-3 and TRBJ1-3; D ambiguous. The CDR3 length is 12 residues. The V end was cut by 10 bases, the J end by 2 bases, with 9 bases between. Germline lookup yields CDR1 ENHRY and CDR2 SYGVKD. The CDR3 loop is CATAEAGNTIYF. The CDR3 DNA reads TGTGCCACCGCGGAAGCTGGAAACACCATATATTTT.

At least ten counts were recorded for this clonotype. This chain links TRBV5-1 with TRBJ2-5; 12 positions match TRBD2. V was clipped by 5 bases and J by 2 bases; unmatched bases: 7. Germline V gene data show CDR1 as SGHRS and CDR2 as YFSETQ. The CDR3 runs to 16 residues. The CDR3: CASSTRTSGIQETQYF. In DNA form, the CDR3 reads TGCGCCAGCAGTACTCGGACTAGCGGGATTCAAGAGACCCAGTACTTC.

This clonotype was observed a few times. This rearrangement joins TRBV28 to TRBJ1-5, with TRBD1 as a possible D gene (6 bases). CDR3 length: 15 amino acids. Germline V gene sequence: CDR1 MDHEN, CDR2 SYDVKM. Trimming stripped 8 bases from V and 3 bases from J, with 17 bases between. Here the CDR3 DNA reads TGTGCCAGCGGCGATAGGCAGGGGATCAATCAGCCCCAGCATTTT. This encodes CASGDRQGINQPQHF.

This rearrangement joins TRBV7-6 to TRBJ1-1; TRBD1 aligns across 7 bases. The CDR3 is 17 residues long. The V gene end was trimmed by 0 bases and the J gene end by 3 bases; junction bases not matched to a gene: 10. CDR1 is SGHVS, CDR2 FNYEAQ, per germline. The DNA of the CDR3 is TGTGCCAGCAGCTTAGCCTTTCACAGGGGACTATACACTGAAGCTTTCTTT. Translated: CASSLAFHRGLYTEAFF.

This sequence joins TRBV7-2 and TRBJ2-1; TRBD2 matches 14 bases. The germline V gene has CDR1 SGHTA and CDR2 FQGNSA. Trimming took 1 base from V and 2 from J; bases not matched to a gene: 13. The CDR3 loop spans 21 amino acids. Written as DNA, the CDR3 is TGTGCCAGCAGCTTAGGGCTCTACCCTTTGGGACTAGCGGGAGCCTACAATGAGCAGTTCTTC. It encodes CASSLGLYPLGLAGAYNEQFF.

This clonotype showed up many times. For the CDR3, the DNA is TGTGCCAGCAGTGAGGAGAGGACTAGCGGAACGAATGAGCAGTTCTTC. Residues: CASSEERTSGTNEQFF. The chain uses TRBV6-4 and TRBJ2-1; 10 bases map to TRBD2. The CDR3 consists of 16 residues. The ends lost 3 bases at V and 7 bases at J; junction bases unmatched: 9. Germline V CDR1 and CDR2: MRHNA, SNTAGT.

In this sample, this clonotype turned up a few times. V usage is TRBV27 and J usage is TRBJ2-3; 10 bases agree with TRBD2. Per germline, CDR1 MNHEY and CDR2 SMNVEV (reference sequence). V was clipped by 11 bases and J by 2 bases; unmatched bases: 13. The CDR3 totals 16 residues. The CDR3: CAGPETSGLFTDTQYF. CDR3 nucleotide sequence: TGTGCCGGGCCTGAGACTAGCGGGCTTTTCACAGATACGCAGTATTTT.

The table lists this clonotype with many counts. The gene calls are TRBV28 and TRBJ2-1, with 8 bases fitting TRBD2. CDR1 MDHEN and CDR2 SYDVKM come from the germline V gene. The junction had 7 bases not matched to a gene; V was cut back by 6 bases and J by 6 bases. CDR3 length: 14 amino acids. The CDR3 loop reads CASRPGLVSNEQFF. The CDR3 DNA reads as TGTGCCAGCAGACCGGGACTAGTCAGCAATGAGCAGTTCTTC.

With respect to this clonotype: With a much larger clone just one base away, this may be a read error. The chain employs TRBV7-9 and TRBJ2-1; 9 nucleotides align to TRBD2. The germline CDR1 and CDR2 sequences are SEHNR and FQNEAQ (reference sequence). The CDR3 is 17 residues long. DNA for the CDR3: TGTGCCAGCAGTTCCCCCCGTTTGCGGGAGGGCCCCATCGAGCAGTCCTTC. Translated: CASSSPRLREGPIEQSF. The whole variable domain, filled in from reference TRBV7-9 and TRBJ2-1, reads DTGVSQNPRHKITKRGQNVTFRCDPISEHNRLYWYRQTLGQGPEFLTYFQNEAQLEKSRLLSDRFSAERPKGSFSTLEIQRTEQGDSAMYLCASSSPRLREGPIEQSFGPGTRLTVL.

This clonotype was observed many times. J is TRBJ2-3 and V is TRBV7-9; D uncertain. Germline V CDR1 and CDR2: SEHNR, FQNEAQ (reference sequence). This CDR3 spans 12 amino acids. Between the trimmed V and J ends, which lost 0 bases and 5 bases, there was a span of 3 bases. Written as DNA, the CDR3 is TGTGCCAGCAGCTTAGCAATAGATACGCAGTATTTT. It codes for CASSLAIDTQYF.

The CDR3 DNA is TGCGCCAGCAGCTTAACGGCAGAAGGAGAGACCCAGTACTTC. Translation: CASSLTAEGETQYF. The genes are TRBV5-1 and TRBJ2-5; no firm D call. The germline V gene has CDR1 SGHRS and CDR2 YFSETQ. The length of the CDR3 is 14 residues. Trimming left V 2 bases short and J 4 bases short, with 12 bases between.

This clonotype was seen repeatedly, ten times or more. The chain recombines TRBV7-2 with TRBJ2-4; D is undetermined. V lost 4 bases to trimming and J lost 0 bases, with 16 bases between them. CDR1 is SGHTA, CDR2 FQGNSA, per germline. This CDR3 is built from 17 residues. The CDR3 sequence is CASSSRPGTLAKNIQYF. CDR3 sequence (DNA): TGTGCCAGCAGCTCAAGGCCGGGTACTCTAGCCAAAAACATTCAGTACTTC.

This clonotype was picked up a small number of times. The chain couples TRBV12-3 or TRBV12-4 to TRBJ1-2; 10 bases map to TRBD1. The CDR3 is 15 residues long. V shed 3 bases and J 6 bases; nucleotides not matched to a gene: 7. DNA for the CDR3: TGTGCCAGCAGTTTGGGATCCGGGACAGGGGATGGCTACACCTTC. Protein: CASSLGSGTGDGYTF.

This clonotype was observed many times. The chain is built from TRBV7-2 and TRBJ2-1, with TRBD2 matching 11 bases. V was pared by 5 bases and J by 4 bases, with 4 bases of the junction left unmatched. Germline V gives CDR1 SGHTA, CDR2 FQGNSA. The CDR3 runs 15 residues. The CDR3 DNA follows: TGTGCCAGCAGCATGACTAGCGGGGATTACAATGAGCAGTTCTTC. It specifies CASSMTSGDYNEQFF.

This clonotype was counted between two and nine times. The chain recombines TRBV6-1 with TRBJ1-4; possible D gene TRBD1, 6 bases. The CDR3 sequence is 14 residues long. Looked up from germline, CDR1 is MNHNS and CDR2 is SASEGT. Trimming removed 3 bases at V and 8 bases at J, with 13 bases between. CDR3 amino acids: CASSDLQGQEKLFF. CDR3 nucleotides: TGTGCCAGCAGTGATTTACAGGGCCAGGAAAAACTGTTTTTT.

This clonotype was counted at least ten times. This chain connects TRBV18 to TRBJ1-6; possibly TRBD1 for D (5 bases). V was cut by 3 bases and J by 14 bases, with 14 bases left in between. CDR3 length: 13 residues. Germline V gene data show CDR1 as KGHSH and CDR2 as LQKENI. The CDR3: CASSPGGVVALHF. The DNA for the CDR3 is TGTGCCAGCTCACCTGGGGGGGTCGTCGCCCTCCACTTT.